This T cell receptor beta chain was captured in a study of blood T cells in healthy people across ages. About this clonotype: Its specificity is unknown.

The study, taken as a whole, reports: Older age coincided with a roughly linear decline in TCR beta diversity per million T cells.

The CDR3 is 14 amino acids. Trimming removed 5 bases from V and 3 bases from J; junction bases left unmatched: 4. Germline CDR1 is SGHVS and CDR2 is FQNEAQ. Then a second PCR, running about 6 to 12 cycles, was carried out with a sample-barcoded 5' primer and a J-beta primer mix. TCRdb passed the 5' RACE reads through MiXCR, listing each CDR3 protein once. The repertoire includes some 1.6 million distinct CDR3 sequences, approximately 32% of them detected once, and roughly 10% sits in the top ten. The chain carries TRBV7-8 and TRBJ2-1, with TRBD1 identical over 7 bases. The clonotype was recovered from a woman aged 25-40 years in good health. The sequenced material came from blood. CDR3 loop: CASSEGTVYNEQFF. As DNA, the CDR3 is TGTGCCAGCAGCGAAGGGACAGTCTACAATGAGCAGTTCTTC.